One and the same sample provided the 4 T cell receptor beta chains below, sequenced in a study of cytomegalovirus exposure and HLA in healthy donors. 13 Jbeta primers and 60 Vbeta primers were used for the PCR. TCRdb's copy holds only in-frame clones and misses some; the assay was immunoSEQ multiplex PCR. The sample holds around 210,000 clones; over 75% are singletons and the top ten take approximately 0.47%. Material for sequencing was PBMCs. Every receptor here comes from a boy aged 5-17 years in good health and CMV-seronegative.

The chain is built from TRBV4-1 and TRBJ1-4, with 8 nucleotides matching TRBD1. In germline, CDR1 is MGHRA, CDR2 YSYEKL. Trimming took 0 bases from V and 7 from J; bases not matched to a gene: 4. The CDR3 runs to 15 residues. The DNA of the CDR3 is TGCGCCAGCAGCCAAGAGGGACAGGTCCTTGAAAAACTGTTTTTT. Protein: CASSQEGQVLEKLFF.

This clone turned up a few times. V is TRBV6-1 and J is TRBJ2-6; 10 nucleotides align to TRBD1. The CDR3 contains 17 residues. Looked up from germline, CDR1 is MNHNS and CDR2 is SASEGT. V trimming: 3 bases; J trimming: 0 bases; junction bases outside the gene matches: 2. This CDR3 is CASSERTGGSGANVLTF. In DNA, the CDR3 is TGTGCCAGCAGTGAGAGGACAGGGGGCTCTGGGGCCAACGTCCTGACTTTC.

This sequence joins TRBV7-9 and TRBJ2-7, with unresolved D. The CDR3 loop spans 12 amino acids. V lost 0 bases, J lost 12 bases, and 12 bases lay in between. Germline assignment: CDR1 SEHNR and CDR2 FQNEAQ (reference sequence). The CDR3 coding sequence is TGTGCCAGCAGCTTAGCGTTCACAGATCCGTACTTC. Translated: CASSLAFTDPYF.

V and J are TRBV5-8 and TRBJ1-5, with 7 bases identical to TRBD1. The ends lost 3 bases at V and 4 bases at J; junction bases unmatched: 10. This CDR3 region has 16 residues. Looked up from germline, CDR1 is SGHTS and CDR2 is YDEGEE. The CDR3 is CASSYHPDRDNQPQHF. The CDR3 DNA reads as TGTGCCAGCAGCTACCACCCCGACAGGGATAATCAGCCCCAGCATTTT.